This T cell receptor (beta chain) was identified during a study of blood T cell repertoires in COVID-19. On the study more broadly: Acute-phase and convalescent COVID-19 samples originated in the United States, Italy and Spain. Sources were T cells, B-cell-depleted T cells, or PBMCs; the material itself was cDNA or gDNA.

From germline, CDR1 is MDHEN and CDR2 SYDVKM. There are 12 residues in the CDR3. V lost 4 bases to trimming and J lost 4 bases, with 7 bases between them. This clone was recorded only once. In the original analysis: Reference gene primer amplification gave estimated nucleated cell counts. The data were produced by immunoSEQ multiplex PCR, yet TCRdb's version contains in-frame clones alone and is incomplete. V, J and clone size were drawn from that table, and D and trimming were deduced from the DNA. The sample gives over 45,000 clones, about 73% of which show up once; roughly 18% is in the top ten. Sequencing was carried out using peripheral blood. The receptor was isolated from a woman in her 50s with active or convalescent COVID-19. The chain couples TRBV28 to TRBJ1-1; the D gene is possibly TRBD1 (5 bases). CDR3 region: CASSYGGTEAFF. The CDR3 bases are TGTGCCAGCAGTTACGGGGGCACTGAAGCTTTCTTT.